The T cell receptor (beta chain) under discussion was sequenced for a study of T cell responses to AZD1222 COVID-19 vaccine. Study-level results: Targets within unmutated variant regions were reportedly found for nearly half of spike-specific TCRs. AZD1222 recipients seropositive at baseline numbered only six or seven. Clonal diversity was possibly underestimated, and white British individuals and females predominated among donors.

Sequencing was performed with immunoSEQ multiplex PCR; in TCRdb, only in-frame clones are kept and a portion is missing. In the table there are about 85,000 clones, approximately 86% of which are singletons. Points on this clone: Its specificity is not known. Other DNA sequences in this sample translate to the same CDR3.

The CDR3 loop spans 14 amino acids. After removal of 1 base from V and 4 bases from J, the junction contained 1 base not matched to a gene. From germline, CDR1 is SGHTA and CDR2 FQGNSA. This receptor was taken from an adult in good health. The sample was peripheral blood, taken on day 0 of AZD1222 vaccination. J is TRBJ2-1 and V is TRBV7-2; 7 nucleotides agree with TRBD2. CDR3 bases: TGTGCCAGCAGCTTAGGGGGAGGGTACAATGAGCAGTTCTTC. Translation: CASSLGGGYNEQFF.